A single T cell receptor (beta chain) is shown here with its context. It was during active infection that Seattle patients were enrolled and then longitudinally followed. CDR1 and CDR2 (germline): MRHNA, SNTAGT. CDR3 size: 15 residues. The junction had 9 bases not matched to a gene; V was cut back by 6 bases and J by 5 bases. The entry originates in a study of blood T cell repertoires in COVID-19. Study-level information: Nucleic acid was either cDNA or gDNA, and it came from T cells, B-cell-depleted T cells, or PBMCs.

Profiled with immunoSEQ multiplex PCR; TCRdb holds only in-frame clones, not every one. The repertoire holds tens of thousands of clones, approximately 85% seen once, with approximately 30% in the top ten. Sequenced sample: peripheral blood. V is TRBV6-4 and J is TRBJ2-1; TRBD2 aligns across 8 bases. The TCR sequence derives from a woman at least 80 years old with COVID-19, enrolled during active disease. The CDR3 loop reads CASSLSGGPNNEQFF. For the CDR3, the DNA is TGTGCCAGCAGCCTGAGCGGGGGCCCTAACAATGAGCAGTTCTTC.